One T cell receptor beta chain is described in this entry. The antigen remains undetermined. The CDR3 extends over 15 amino acids. J gave up 4 bases and V 6 bases, and 8 bases lay outside the gene matches. Germline V lookup: CDR1 MGHDK, CDR2 SYGVNS. The authors ran a second PCR of about 7 to 11 cycles using a sample-barcoded 5' primer and a J-beta primer mix. Sequencing recovered at least 3 million CDR3-containing paired-end reads from each sample. TCRdb itself ran the 5' RACE reads through MiXCR, one entry per CDR3 protein. The table lists about 1.5 million distinct CDR3 sequences, approximately 40% of them singletons, with 7.9% in the top ten. The data derive from a study of blood T cells in healthy people across ages. Study results and caveats: The study lacked donor CMV status, which possibly confounded expanded clonotype changes. In long-lived donors, naive CD4+ cell counts and diversity exceeded those of aged donors.

The rearrangement links TRBV25-1 to TRBJ2-2; TRBD2 matches 7 bases. Sequenced: blood. The receptor was isolated from a woman between 18 and 29 years old in good health. The chain's CDR3 is CASRQSGAGTGELFF. In DNA form, the CDR3 reads TGTGCCAGCAGACAGAGCGGGGCGGGCACCGGGGAGCTGTTTTTT.